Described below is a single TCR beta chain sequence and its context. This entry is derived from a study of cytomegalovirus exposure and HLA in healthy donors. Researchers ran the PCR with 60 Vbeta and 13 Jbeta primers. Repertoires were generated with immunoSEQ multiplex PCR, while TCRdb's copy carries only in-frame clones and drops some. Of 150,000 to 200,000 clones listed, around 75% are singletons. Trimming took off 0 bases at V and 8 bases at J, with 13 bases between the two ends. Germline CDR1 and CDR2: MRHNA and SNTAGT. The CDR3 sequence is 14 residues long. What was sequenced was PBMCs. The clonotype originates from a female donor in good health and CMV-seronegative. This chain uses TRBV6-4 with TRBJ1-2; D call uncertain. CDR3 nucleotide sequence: TGTGCCAGCAGTGACTCTTGGCCTCCCTTCGGCTACACCTTC. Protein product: CASSDSWPPFGYTF.